This TCR beta chain was sequenced during a study of CD8 T cells in ankylosing spondylitis. Using quantitative 5'-RACE with molecular barcodes, the authors made TCR beta libraries. From the 5' RACE reads, TCRdb called clonotypes with MiXCR, one entry per CDR3 protein. Here the sample spans 200,000 to 300,000 distinct CDR3 sequences, more than 25% being singletons. CDR3 length: 16 residues. The sequence was obtained from a male donor with ankylosing spondylitis or in good health (not recorded which). The sample consisted of blood, either unsorted or a sorted T cell fraction (not recorded which). This rearrangement joins TRBV21-1 to TRBJ2-1; TRBD2 is the table's D call and was not checked against the DNA. TRBV21-1 is annotated as a pseudogene. The CDR3 region has the DNA TGTGCCAGCAGCAAAGCGCTCCTAGCGGGGACCTATGAGCAGTTCTTC. Its translation is CASSKALLAGTYEQFF.